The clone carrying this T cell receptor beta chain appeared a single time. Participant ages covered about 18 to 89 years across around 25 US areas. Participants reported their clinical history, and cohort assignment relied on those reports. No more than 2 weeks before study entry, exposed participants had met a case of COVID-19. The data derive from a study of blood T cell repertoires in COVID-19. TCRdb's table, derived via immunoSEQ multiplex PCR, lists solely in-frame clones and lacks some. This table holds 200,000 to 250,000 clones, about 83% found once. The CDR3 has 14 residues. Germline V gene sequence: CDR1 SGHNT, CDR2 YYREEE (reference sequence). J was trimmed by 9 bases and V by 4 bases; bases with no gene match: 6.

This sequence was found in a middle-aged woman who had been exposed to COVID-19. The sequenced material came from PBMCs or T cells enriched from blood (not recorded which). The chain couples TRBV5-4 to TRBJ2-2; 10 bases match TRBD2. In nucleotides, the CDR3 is TGTGCCAGCAGCATAGCGGGGGGTCACCGGGAGCTGTTTTTT. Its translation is CASSIAGGHRELFF.